This T cell receptor beta chain stems from a study of T cell responses to AZD1222 COVID-19 vaccine. About the study: Second-dose intervals near 4 or 12 weeks were combined. Whole-study findings and limits: Among the donors, most were white British and more were female, and clonal diversity was possibly underestimated. It was only after the peak T cell response that any repertoires were sampled.

TCRdb's copy holds only in-frame clones and misses some; the assay was immunoSEQ multiplex PCR. This table holds roughly 50,000 clones, roughly 85% found once. In the case of this clone: Its cognate antigen is unknown.

With V trimmed by 0 bases and J by 3 bases, 9 bases remained unmatched. Germline CDR1 and CDR2: SGHRS and YFSETQ. The CDR3 runs 16 residues. The TCR sequence derives from an adult in good health. This sample comprised peripheral blood, obtained on day 0 of AZD1222 vaccination. The chain carries TRBV5-1 and TRBJ2-7; TRBD1 matches 7 bases. This chain's CDR3 is CASSLGRAGGGYEQYF. DNA of the CDR3: TGCGCCAGCAGCTTGGGCCGGGCAGGGGGTGGCTACGAGCAGTACTTC. Supplemented by reference TRBV5-1 and TRBJ2-7, the full variable domain reads KAGVTQTPRYLIKTRGQQVTLSCSPISGHRSVSWYQQTPGQGLQFLFEYFSETQRNKGNFPGRFSGRQFSNSRSEMNVSTLELGDSALYLCASSLGRAGGGYEQYFGPGTRLTVT.